This T cell receptor (beta chain) was profiled in a study of identical twins (dated by TCRdb to 2016 to 2017). In terms of the full investigation: TCR alpha and beta repertoires from monozygotic twins, unrelated adults of various ages and cord blood were deep-sequenced to test whether fetal clonotypes persist. Replicate twin experiments were performed at different times using different library preparation protocols to rule out contamination. Study-level results and caveats: Zero-insertion analyses could be partly confounded by invariant T cells such as MAIT and iNKT, although diverse VJ usage argued against such confounding for most clonotypes. Out-of-frame TCR alpha sequences shared between twins showed an excess of low generation-probability sequences compared with coincidental sharing between unrelated individuals. Recombination models systematically underestimated out-of-frame TCR alpha sharing in monozygotic twins but agreed with sharing between unrelated individuals. Because the same donors could not be followed over many years, conclusions were based on cross-sectional statistical analysis. Excess twin sharing in beta out-of-frame sequences was weaker because fewer shared sequences lowered the signal-to-noise ratio. Abundant cord blood beta clonotypes carried fewer insertions; young adult naive repertoires showed a weaker similar trend, while memory repertoires showed none.

The V end loses 6 bases and the J end loses 0 bases, and a stretch of 8 bases separates them. The CDR3 sequence holds 13 residues, the cysteine and phenylalanine included. Of all the DNA, just the CDR3 is kept, 39 bases in frame from base 1. The germline V gene encodes CDR1 WSHSY and CDR2 SAAADI. Receptor amplification or capture employed 5' RACE. For sequencing, an Illumina HiSeq 2000 was employed. Template switching added a universal primer binding site, and the final cDNA carried a unique molecular identifier that allowed TCR cDNA molecules to be counted accurately. Specific primers in the conserved constant-segment region were used to synthesize first-strand cDNA for the TCR alpha and beta chains. Each cDNA library was double barcoded, with a SMART-Mk sample barcode plus Illumina barcodes, to control for contamination. TruSeq adapter sequences and Illumina sample barcodes were added in two successive PCR steps. TCR alpha and beta cDNA libraries were sequenced on the Illumina HiSeq platform with custom primers. As for the original processing: Raw reads were processed with MiGEC to extract unique molecular identifiers, and MiXCR was used to determine CDR3 positions. Recombination models were inferred per individual with the repgenHMM and IGoR tools using an EM algorithm. Shared clonotype analysis was performed with the tcR package in R, normalizing sharing by the product of cloneset sizes. Out-of-frame nonproductive sequences were analyzed to study raw recombination free of thymic and clonal selection effects. Using fastp at Q25 and MiXCR, TCRdb reprocessed the public reads and kept productive beta chains. Each entry merges the rows of one CDR3 protein and shows their most common DNA and genes. The V and J calls follow TCRdb's processing rather than the paper's. This sample has about 720,000 distinct CDR3 sequences in its table, and 18% of those were observed once. The ten biggest clones cover under 15% of the sample.

Every donor was a healthy Caucasian. Three pairs of female monozygotic twins, all aged roughly 18 to 29 years, made up the twin cohort. RNA for TCR libraries was isolated from peripheral blood mononuclear cells. In regard to this clonotype: Its target antigen remains unknown. No quality values exist for individual bases; no much larger clone is one base distant.

In addition, the sample was reused for a study of T cells expressing NK-cell markers. From the second report: TCR beta-chain repertoires were profiled in sorted CD3+CD56+NKG2C+, CD3+CD56+NKG2C- and CD3+CD56-NKG2C+ T-cell subsets from several donors. Among the eight sequenced donors, seven were HCMV-seropositive and one was HCMV-seronegative. In several experiments an anti-gammadeltaTCR antibody was added to restrict sorting to alphabetaTCR-expressing T cells. In roughly 6 donors, the dominant CD3+CD56+NKG2C+ clonotypes ranked among the top 10 CD8+ clonotypes, making up roughly 1.0-7.5% of CD8+ T cells. Those dominant clonotypes were again the most abundant among CD3+CD56-NKG2C+ cells in four donors, at about 25-60.1%. Whether the expanded NKG2C-expressing T cell clones were specific for HCMV antigens was left unclear. All eight donors whose samples were sequenced were randomly selected healthy volunteers, three of them men and five women. HCMV serostatus was determined by detecting HCMV-specific IgG in serum with a commercial ELISA kit. Bulk peripheral blood T-cell repertoires were additionally sequenced from unsorted PBMC for about 6 donors. Reads were demultiplexed and grouped by UMI with MIGEC, and clonotypes were assembled and quantified with MiTCR. To exclude erroneous sequences, only TCR cDNA sequences supported by at least two reads were retained. The tcR package was used for downstream repertoire analysis, and clonotypes were matched between fractions using CDR3 nucleotide sequence together with V segment. Antigen specificity was annotated against VDJdb with VDJmatch, allowing one amino acid substitution in CDR3.

Material: PBMCs. This clonotype was obtained from a woman aged 18-29 years in good health. The chain joins TRBV10-2 to TRBJ1-1; no D gene call is confident. The DNA sequence reads TGCGCCAGCAGGCCACGGTTGAACACTGAAGCTTTCTTT. Translated, this is CASRPRLNTEAFF.